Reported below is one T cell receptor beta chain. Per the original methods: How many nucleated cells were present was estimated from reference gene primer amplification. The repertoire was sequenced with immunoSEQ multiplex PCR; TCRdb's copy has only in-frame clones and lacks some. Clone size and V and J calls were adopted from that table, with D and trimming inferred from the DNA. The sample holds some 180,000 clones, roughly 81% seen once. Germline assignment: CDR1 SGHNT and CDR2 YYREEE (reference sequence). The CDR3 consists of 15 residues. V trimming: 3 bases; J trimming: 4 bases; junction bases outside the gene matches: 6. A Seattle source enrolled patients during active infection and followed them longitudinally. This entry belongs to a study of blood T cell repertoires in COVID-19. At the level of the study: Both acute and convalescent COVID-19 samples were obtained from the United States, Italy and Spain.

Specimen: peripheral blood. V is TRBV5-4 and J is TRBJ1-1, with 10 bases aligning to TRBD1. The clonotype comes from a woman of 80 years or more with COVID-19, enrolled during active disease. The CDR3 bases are TGTGCCAGCAGCTCAAGGACAGGGGGGGGCACTGAAGCTTTCTTT. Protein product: CASSSRTGGGTEAFF.